The TCR beta chain under discussion was sequenced for a study of cytomegalovirus exposure and HLA in healthy donors. The CDR3 is 15 residues long. The V gene lost 5 bases and the J gene lost 3 bases, with 17 bases spanning the gap. Germline loops: CDR1 SGHVS, CDR2 FQNEAQ. Primers: 60 Vbeta forward and 13 Jbeta reverse. The repertoire was sequenced with immunoSEQ multiplex PCR; TCRdb's copy has only in-frame clones and lacks some. The sample carries 200,000 or so clones, almost 85% recorded once. A note on this clone: Its cognate antigen is unknown.

General study results and limits: HLA restriction was apparent for most CMV-associated TCR beta chains in a later analysis.

The sequence was obtained from a boy under 18 in good health and CMV-seronegative. The J gene is TRBJ2-7, the V gene TRBV7-8; a weak D match, TRBD2 (5 bases). The sequencing sample was made of PBMCs. CDR3 sequence: CASSTPTGSRYEQYF. The CDR3 DNA reads as TGTGCCAGCAGCACACCAACGGGATCACGCTACGAGCAGTACTTC.